Below are 15 T cell receptor beta chains sequenced from a single sample in a study of T cell repertoires in cytomegalovirus infection. MiXCR was run by TCRdb on the reads, yielding one entry per CDR3 protein. The table lists approximately 340,000 distinct CDR3 sequences, around 29% of them singletons. What these receptors recognize is not known. The sequences come from cultured PBMCs, collected from culture after CMV antigen stimulation. The receptors shown here come from a human donor in good health (CMV status not recorded). Some clones in this sample may be carry-over from other donors' samples.

This chain joins TRBV12-3 or TRBV12-4 and TRBJ2-7, with 10 bases that match TRBD1. V shed 5 bases and J 2 bases; nucleotides not matched to a gene: 9. The CDR3 consists of 16 residues. CDR3: CASSSPSGQGPYEQYF. The CDR3 nucleotides read TGTGCCAGCAGTAGTCCTTCGGGACAGGGGCCCTACGAGCAGTACTTC.

CDR3 in DNA: TGTGCCAGCTCAAACAGATATGGCTACACCTTC. It is translated as CASSNRYGYTF. The chain has TRBV18 and TRBJ1-2; D unresolved. The CDR3 runs to 11 residues. Deletions cut 5 bases from V and 5 bases from J, with 6 bases between. Germline loops: CDR1 KGHSH, CDR2 LQKENI.

The sample holds many counts of this clonotype. The rearrangement uses TRBV7-2 and TRBJ2-3, with D tentatively TRBD2 (6 bases). This CDR3 contains 15 residues. Germline CDR1 and CDR2: SGHTA and FQGNSA. V shed 5 bases and J shed 3 bases, with 15 bases lying between them. This CDR3 reads CASSLRGSGTDTQYF. The CDR3 DNA is TGTGCCAGCAGCCTGAGAGGGAGCGGGACAGATACGCAGTATTTT.

The chain is built from TRBV20-1 and TRBJ1-2; possible D gene TRBD1, 5 bases. V was trimmed by 0 bases and J by 4 bases, leaving 6 bases between them. Germline CDR1 and CDR2: DFQATT and SNEGSKA (reference sequence). The CDR3 runs to 12 residues. CDR3 in DNA: TGCAGTGCTAGAGACGACAGCTATGGCTACACCTTC. Translating it yields CSARDDSYGYTF.

The V gene is TRBV7-6, the J gene TRBJ1-2; a possible D gene is TRBD1 (5 bases). The V end lost 2 bases, the J end lost 6 bases, and 10 bases lay between the germline ends. Germline V gives CDR1 SGHVS, CDR2 FNYEAQ. This CDR3 has 13 residues. CDR3 sequence reads: CASSLRGAHGYTF. The CDR3 DNA reads as TGTGCCAGCAGCTTAAGAGGGGCTCATGGCTACACCTTC.

This clonotype was observed a few times. The chain carries TRBV6-1 and TRBJ2-3; 10 nucleotides agree with TRBD2. The CDR3 is 16 amino acids. Germline CDR1 MNHNS, CDR2 SASEGT. The V gene end was trimmed by 2 bases and the J gene end by 6 bases; junction bases not matched to a gene: 8. CDR3 nucleotides: TGTGCCAGCAGTGAAAAACTAGCGGGAAGGGTGGATACGCAGTATTTT. It codes for CASSEKLAGRVDTQYF.

This clonotype has just a few counts. DNA of the CDR3: TGTGCCAGCAGCTTAGTAGGACCTGCAACTAATGAAAAACTGTTTTTT. Its protein is CASSLVGPATNEKLFF. The chain recombines TRBV7-2 with TRBJ1-4; the D is unclear. V lost 1 base and J lost 0, with 9 bases in between. The CDR3 is made up of 16 amino acids. The germline V gene has CDR1 SGHTA and CDR2 FQGNSA.

The gene calls are TRBV27 and TRBJ2-3, with D perhaps matching TRBD2 (5 bases). Trimming left V 7 bases short and J 1 base short, with 6 bases between. The CDR3 extends over 12 amino acids. Germline CDR1 and CDR2: MNHEY and SMNVEV (reference sequence). The chain's CDR3 is CASMRGTDTQYF. The CDR3 DNA reads TGTGCCAGCATGCGGGGCACAGATACGCAGTATTTT.

The chain combines TRBV6-1 with TRBJ2-5, with 10 bases identical to TRBD2. The V segment lost 5 bases and the J segment 5 bases; nucleotides outside the gene matches: 11. The CDR3 totals 16 residues. Per the germline V gene, CDR1 is MNHNS and CDR2 is SASEGT. CDR3 DNA: TGTGCCAGCAGTACCCAAGGACTAGCGGTCCGGGAGACCCAGTACTTC. Translation: CASSTQGLAVRETQYF.

This chain links TRBV2 with TRBJ1-5, with a weak D call TRBD1 (5 bases). The CDR3 is 16 amino acids. V shed 6 bases and J shed 3 bases, with 18 bases lying between them. Germline CDR1 reads SNHLY; CDR2 reads FYNNEI. CDR3 bases: TGTGCCAGCAGACCCTTAGCTGGGACCCACAATCAGCCCCAGCATTTT. The encoded protein is CASRPLAGTHNQPQHF. The full variable domain, its missing parts supplied by reference TRBV2 and TRBJ1-5, is EPEVTQTPSHQVTQMGQEVILRCVPISNHLYFYWYRQILGQKVEFLVSFYNNEISEKSEIFDDQFSVERPDGSNFTLKIRSTKLEDSAMYFCASRPLAGTHNQPQHFGDGTRLSIL.

The chain couples TRBV12-3 or TRBV12-4 to TRBJ2-3; 10 bases are a match to TRBD2. The CDR3 length is 14 residues. The V segment lost 6 bases and the J segment 4 bases; nucleotides outside the gene matches: 4. Here the CDR3 DNA reads TGTGCCAGCAGCCCTAGCGGGGGAGCAGATACGCAGTATTTT. Residues: CASSPSGGADTQYF.

This clonotype was found once. The V gene is TRBV5-1, the J gene TRBJ1-3; no clear D gene. Trimming pared 0 bases from V and 0 bases from J, leaving 7 bases between. The CDR3 is 15 amino acids. Germline lookup yields CDR1 SGHRS and CDR2 YFSETQ. CDR3 nucleotides: TGCGCCAGCAGCTTGGATCCGGGCTCTGGAAACACCATATATTTT. This sequence encodes CASSLDPGSGNTIYF.

The chain joins TRBV29-1 to TRBJ2-6; D is ambiguous. The germline V and J ends were trimmed by 1 base and 2 bases, with 12 bases remaining between them. This CDR3 is built from 16 residues. Germline V gene data show CDR1 as SQVTM and CDR2 as ANQGSEA. The CDR3 sequence is CSVEGANPTGANVLTF. CDR3 in DNA: TGCAGCGTTGAAGGAGCTAATCCCACTGGGGCCAACGTCCTGACTTTC.

The V gene is TRBV27, the J gene TRBJ1-4, with 7 bases matching TRBD1. The V and J ends lost 8 bases and 7 bases, in that order; junction bases with no gene match: 10. The CDR3 loop spans 14 amino acids. CDR1 and CDR2 from the germline V gene are MNHEY and SMNVEV (reference sequence). The CDR3, as DNA: TGTGCCAGCGGACCGACAGGGTTCAGTGAAAAACTGTTTTTT. Amino acid sequence: CASGPTGFSEKLFF.

This clonotype was seen repeatedly, ten times or more. This chain connects TRBV7-2 to TRBJ1-2, with 10 positions matching TRBD1. The CDR3 runs to 17 residues. Germline lookup yields CDR1 SGHTA and CDR2 FQGNSA. Trimming cost V 1 base and J 4 bases; bases outside gene matches: 9. The CDR3 protein is CASSLEGTGVWSYGYTF. CDR3 nucleotide sequence: TGTGCCAGCAGCTTAGAGGGGACAGGGGTCTGGAGCTATGGCTACACCTTC.